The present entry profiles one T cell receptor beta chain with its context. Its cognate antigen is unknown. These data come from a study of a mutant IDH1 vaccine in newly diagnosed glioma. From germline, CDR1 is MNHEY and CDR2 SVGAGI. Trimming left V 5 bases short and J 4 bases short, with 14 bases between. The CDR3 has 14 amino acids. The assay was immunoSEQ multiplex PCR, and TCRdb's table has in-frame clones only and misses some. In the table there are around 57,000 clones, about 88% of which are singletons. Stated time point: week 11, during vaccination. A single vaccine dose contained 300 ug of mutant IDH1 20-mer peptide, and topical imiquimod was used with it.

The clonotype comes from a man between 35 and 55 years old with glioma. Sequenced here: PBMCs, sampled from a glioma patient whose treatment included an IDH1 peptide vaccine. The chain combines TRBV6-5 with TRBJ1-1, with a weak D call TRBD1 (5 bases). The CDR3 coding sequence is TGTGCCAGCAGTGGGGCGGCGGAGAGCACTGAAGCTTTCTTT. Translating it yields CASSGAAESTEAFF.